The 27 T cell receptor beta chains listed next were all sequenced from one sample in a study of cytomegalovirus exposure and HLA in healthy donors. In the PCR, 60 Vbeta and 13 Jbeta primers were used. Here immunoSEQ multiplex PCR was the method, and the copy in TCRdb shows in-frame clones only, minus some. The sample lists roughly 180,000 clones; 76% were seen once. The specimen was PBMCs. These receptors all stem from a woman in her thirties in good health and CMV-seropositive.

In nucleotides, the CDR3 is TGTGCCATCCGGACAGCGATTAATTCACCCCTCCACTTT. Translating gives CAIRTAINSPLHF. The chain carries TRBV10-3 and TRBJ1-6; tentative D call: TRBD1 (6 bases). CDR1 and CDR2 from the germline V gene are ENHRY and SYGVKD. Trimming removed 8 bases from V and 6 bases from J, with 11 bases in between. CDR3 length: 13 amino acids.

V and J are TRBV19 and TRBJ1-5; no firm D call. Per germline, CDR1 LNHDA and CDR2 SQIVND (reference sequence). The CDR3 has 16 amino acids. The V and J ends lost 3 bases and 0 bases respectively, with 12 bases between them. In DNA, the CDR3 is TGTGCCAGTAGTATGGGAGGGAGCTATAGCAATCAGCCCCAGCATTTT. The encoded protein is CASSMGGSYSNQPQHF.

CDR3 protein: CASTRTGIGGYTF. In DNA, the CDR3 is TGTGCCAGCACCCGAACAGGGATCGGCGGCTACACCTTC. The V call is TRBV2, the J call TRBJ1-2; tentatively, D is TRBD1 (6 bases). Germline V lookup: CDR1 SNHLY, CDR2 FYNNEI. Between the trimmed V and J ends, which lost 7 bases and 8 bases, there was a span of 17 bases. There are 13 residues in the CDR3. Together with reference TRBV2 and TRBJ1-2, the CDR3 gives the full variable domain: EPEVTQTPSHQVTQMGQEVILRCVPISNHLYFYWYRQILGQKVEFLVSFYNNEISEKSEIFDDQFSVERPDGSNFTLKIRSTKLEDSAMYFCASTRTGIGGYTFGSGTRLTVV.

The J gene is TRBJ2-5, the V gene TRBV10-3, with 15 bases identical to TRBD2. The V gene end was trimmed by 8 bases and the J gene end by 11 bases; junction bases not matched to a gene: 15. This CDR3 contains 16 residues. The V gene's germline CDR1 is ENHRY and CDR2 SYGVKD. Here the CDR3 reads CAIGERTSGGVREQYF. CDR3 DNA sequence: TGTGCCATCGGGGAAAGGACTAGCGGGGGGGTAAGGGAGCAGTACTTC.

This clone was seen more than once but under ten times. V and J are TRBV7-6 and TRBJ2-7, with a possible D match to TRBD1 (5 bases). The CDR3 extends over 12 amino acids. Trimming took 5 bases from V and 3 from J, leaving 8 bases between them. Germline lookup yields CDR1 SGHVS and CDR2 FNYEAQ. CDR3 in amino acids: CASSLQGYEQYF. The CDR3 bases are TGTGCCAGCAGCCTCCAGGGCTACGAGCAGTACTTC.

The chain links TRBV2 to TRBJ2-7; D might be TRBD1 (5 bases). The CDR3 extends over 16 amino acids. V was cut by 2 bases and J by 0 bases, with 14 bases left in between. Germline lookup yields CDR1 SNHLY and CDR2 FYNNEI. The CDR3 here is CASSEPNRQSSYEQYF. CDR3 bases: TGTGCCAGCAGTGAACCGAACAGGCAGAGCTCCTACGAGCAGTACTTC.

The rearrangement links TRBV11-2 to TRBJ2-1; 10 nucleotides match TRBD2. Germline values: CDR1 SGHAT, CDR2 FQNNGV. V was clipped by 5 bases and J by 5 bases; unmatched bases: 9. CDR3 length equals 16 residues. The CDR3 loop reads CASSTRAGGIHNEQFF. As DNA, the CDR3 is TGTGCCAGCAGCACCAGAGCGGGGGGGATCCACAATGAGCAGTTCTTC.

The CDR3 is CASSAPGYEQYF. The CDR3 bases are TGTGCCAGCAGTGCCCCCGGTTACGAGCAGTACTTC. The genes are TRBV28 and TRBJ2-7; D not certain. There are 12 residues in the CDR3. Germline V gives CDR1 MDHEN, CDR2 SYDVKM. The ends were cut back, 5 bases at V and 4 bases at J, with 9 bases in the middle.

This chain joins TRBV4-3 and TRBJ2-7; 7 nucleotides align to TRBD2. V lost 0 bases to trimming and J lost 6 bases; unmatched junction nucleotides: 2. This CDR3 spans 13 amino acids. The germline gives CDR1 LGHNA, CDR2 YSLEER. CDR3 loop: CASSQDTGGEQYF. CDR3 bases: TGCGCCAGCAGCCAAGATACGGGGGGCGAGCAGTACTTC.

The J gene is TRBJ2-5, the V gene TRBV2, with D possibly matching TRBD2 (6 bases). V was trimmed by 7 bases and J by 3 bases, leaving 18 bases between them. This CDR3 has 15 residues. Germline V gene data show CDR1 as SNHLY and CDR2 as FYNNEI. The CDR3 sequence is CASTRTRRAEETQYF. CDR3 bases: TGTGCCAGCACCCGGACCCGGAGGGCAGAAGAGACCCAGTACTTC.

The chain joins TRBV19 to TRBJ1-4; D gene ambiguous. CDR1 and CDR2 (germline): LNHDA, SQIVND (reference sequence). The germline V and J ends were trimmed by 5 bases and 0 bases, with 10 bases remaining between them. CDR3 length: 15 amino acids. CDR3 coding DNA: TGTGCCAGTAGTCCCTCGACACCAACTAATGAAAAACTGTTTTTT. Its protein is CASSPSTPTNEKLFF.

V and J are TRBV4-1 and TRBJ2-7; maybe TRBD2 (7 bases). The CDR3 consists of 15 residues. V dropped 1 base and J dropped 4 bases, with 14 bases sitting between them. CDR1 and CDR2 from the germline V gene are MGHRA and YSYEKL. CDR3 sequence: CASSQAAGAMYEQYF. CDR3 nucleotides: TGCGCCAGCAGCCAAGCGGCGGGGGCTATGTACGAGCAGTACTTC.

This clone was observed a handful of times. This chain links TRBV7-3 with TRBJ1-2, with 9 bases fitting TRBD1. The CDR3 spans 15 residues. Trimming at V came to 5 bases and at J to 7 bases, leaving 11 bases not matched to a gene. Germline V gene lookup returns CDR1 SGHTA and CDR2 FQGTGA. The CDR3 sequence: CASSPQQGAVGGYTF. CDR3 bases: TGTGCCAGCAGCCCCCAACAGGGGGCTGTGGGTGGCTACACCTTC. The whole variable domain, filled in from reference TRBV7-3 and TRBJ1-2, reads GAGVSQTPSNKVTEKGKYVELRCDPISGHTALYWYRQSLGQGPEFLIYFQGTGAADDSGLPNDRFFAVRPEGSVSTLKIQRTERGDSAVYLCASSPQQGAVGGYTFGSGTRLTVV.

This clone was seen more than once but under ten times. The CDR3 nucleotides read TGTGCCAGCAGCTTAGAGTCAGGCAGGGAGGTCCACGAGCAGTACTTC. This translates into CASSLESGREVHEQYF. The chain couples TRBV7-2 to TRBJ2-5; D possibly corresponds to TRBD2 (6 bases). The DNA end is more similar to TRBJ2-7, so the J call may be wrong. CDR3 length: 16 amino acids. Germline CDR1 is SGHTA and CDR2 is FQGNSA.

The chain recombines TRBV29-1 with TRBJ2-2; 7 bases are a match to TRBD2. This CDR3 has 13 amino acids. The V gene end was trimmed by 4 bases and the J gene end by 5 bases; junction bases not matched to a gene: 4. Germline loops: CDR1 SQVTM, CDR2 ANQGSEA. This CDR3 is CSVGRGSTGELFF. DNA for the CDR3: TGCAGCGTTGGGCGGGGGAGTACCGGGGAGCTGTTTTTT.

The rearrangement joins TRBV11-3 to TRBJ2-7; 7 nucleotides match TRBD2. V was pared by 1 base and J by 4 bases, with 7 bases of the junction left unmatched. The CDR3 has 15 residues. Germline V gene data show CDR1 as SGHNT and CDR2 as YENEEA. CDR3 sequence reads: CASSLAGGPFYEQYF. The CDR3 region has the DNA TGTGCCAGCAGCTTAGCGGGGGGACCCTTTTACGAGCAGTACTTC.

In its sample, this clone was seen a few times. The V call is TRBV6-5, the J call TRBJ1-2, with 7 bases aligning to TRBD1. The length of the CDR3 is 13 residues. CDR1 MNHEY and CDR2 SVGAGI come from the germline V gene. With 10 bases clipped from V and 6 bases from J, the junction kept 11 bases outside the gene matches. CDR3: CATLGLGQDGYTF. The CDR3 DNA reads as TGTGCCACCCTGGGGTTAGGACAGGATGGCTACACCTTC.

V gene TRBV6-1 combines with J gene TRBJ2-6; D is undetermined. Per germline, CDR1 MNHNS and CDR2 SASEGT. CDR3 length: 15 residues. V shed 6 bases and J shed 0 bases, with 9 bases lying between them. The CDR3 sequence: CASSLLSSGANVLTF. CDR3 nucleotides: TGTGCCAGCAGCTTACTATCCTCTGGGGCCAACGTCCTGACTTTC.

On this clone itself: One junction end disagrees with the germline gene, perhaps due to a read error. The chain is built from TRBV28 and TRBJ1-2; 9 bases fit TRBD1. Germline CDR1 reads MDHEN; CDR2 reads SYDVKM. The CDR3 is 14 residues long. CDR3 sequence reads: CASSLWDRARGYTF. In DNA form, the CDR3 reads TGTGCCAGCAGTCTATGGGACAGGGCACGAGGCTACACCTTC.

This clone was detected once. This chain connects TRBV6-6 to TRBJ2-3, with D possibly being TRBD2 (5 bases). This CDR3 has 16 residues. CDR1 and CDR2 from the germline V gene are MNHNY and SVGAGI (reference sequence). The germline V and J ends were trimmed by 2 bases and 3 bases, with 15 bases remaining between them. CDR3 coding DNA: TGTGCCAGCAGTTACGGAGTGGGGTCGGGGACAGATACGCAGTATTTT. Amino acid sequence: CASSYGVGSGTDTQYF.

V and J are TRBV6-1 and TRBJ2-5; 12 bases are a match to TRBD1. Looked up from germline, CDR1 is MNHNS and CDR2 is SASEGT. CDR3 length: 17 amino acids. V trimming: 3 bases; J trimming: 5 bases; junction bases outside the gene matches: 10. The CDR3, as DNA: TGTGCCAGCAGTGACGGGACAGGGGGCGCGTGGGGGGAGACCCAGTACTTC. Protein sequence: CASSDGTGGAWGETQYF.

This chain links TRBV4-2 with TRBJ2-3, with 7 bases fitting TRBD2. The CDR3 totals 15 residues. The V segment lost 2 bases and the J segment 0 bases; nucleotides outside the gene matches: 2. CDR1 LGHNA and CDR2 YNFKEQ come from the germline V gene. CDR3 coding DNA: TGTGCCAGCAGCCAAATAGCGGGTAGCACAGATACGCAGTATTTT. Translating it yields CASSQIAGSTDTQYF.

CDR3 coding DNA: TGTGCCAGCAGCCAAGCTCGGAGGGCGGAGGAGTACTTC. This gives the protein CASSQARRAEEYF. This sequence joins TRBV14 and TRBJ2-5, with D possibly TRBD2 on 6 matching bases. Trimming took 1 base from V and 12 from J, leaving 15 bases between them. The CDR3 is 13 residues long. Germline values: CDR1 SGHDN, CDR2 FVKESK.

The rearrangement uses TRBV6-5 and TRBJ1-4, with TRBD1 identical over 8 bases. V was pared by 2 bases and J by 4 bases, with 3 bases of the junction left unmatched. The CDR3 length is 15 residues. Germline V lookup: CDR1 MNHEY, CDR2 SVGAGI. CDR3 in amino acids: CASSYGTGLNEKLFF. CDR3 nucleotide sequence: TGTGCCAGCAGTTACGGGACAGGTCTTAATGAAAAACTGTTTTTT.

On this clone: In the same sample, other DNA sequences code for this CDR3. The chain joins TRBV5-1 to TRBJ2-7; 9 bases are shared with TRBD1. The ends lost 2 bases at V and 2 bases at J; junction bases unmatched: 2. The CDR3 is 14 amino acids. Germline values: CDR1 SGHRS, CDR2 YFSETQ. CDR3 sequence: CASSLWTGAYEQYF. The DNA of the CDR3 is TGCGCCAGCAGCTTATGGACAGGGGCCTACGAGCAGTACTTC.

V usage is TRBV5-1 and J usage is TRBJ2-5; 7 nucleotides match TRBD1. This CDR3 comprises 14 residues. Trimming cost V 4 bases and J 5 bases; bases outside gene matches: 8. CDR1 and CDR2 from the germline V gene are SGHRS and YFSETQ. In nucleotides, the CDR3 is TGCGCCAGCAGCCCCTGGACAGGTTCGGAGACCCAGTACTTC. It yields the protein CASSPWTGSETQYF. Variable domain in full (rest from reference TRBV5-1 and TRBJ2-5): KAGVTQTPRYLIKTRGQQVTLSCSPISGHRSVSWYQQTPGQGLQFLFEYFSETQRNKGNFPGRFSGRQFSNSRSEMNVSTLELGDSALYLCASSPWTGSETQYFGPGTRLLVL.

The chain recombines TRBV19 with TRBJ1-5; the D gene is possibly TRBD1 (5 bases). V was cut by 9 bases and J by 3 bases, with 9 bases left in between. Germline values: CDR1 LNHDA, CDR2 SQIVND (reference sequence). This CDR3 has 12 residues. This CDR3 is CASGGFNQPQHF. The CDR3 DNA reads TGTGCCAGCGGGGGGTTCAATCAGCCCCAGCATTTT.